The 5 T cell receptor beta chains below all came from one sample that was sequenced in a study of blood T cells in healthy people across ages. Using a J-beta primer mix together with a sample-barcoded 5' primer, a second PCR was run for 7 to 11 cycles. MiXCR was run by TCRdb on the 5' RACE reads, yielding one entry per CDR3 protein. The sample records hundreds of thousands of distinct CDR3 sequences, 25% to 35% being singletons. What was sequenced was blood. These TCRs come from a woman of 80 years or more in good health.

This clonotype was observed at least ten times. The chain is built from TRBV12-3 or TRBV12-4 and TRBJ2-4; D is perhaps TRBD2 (7 bases). CDR3 length: 16 residues. V gave up 7 bases and J gave up 0 bases, with 16 bases separating them. The CDR3 region has the DNA TGTGCCAGCAAAGGGGGGGCAAATCTAGCCAAAAACATTCAGTACTTC. Residues: CASKGGANLAKNIQYF.

Comments on this clonotype: A much larger clone lies a single base off, so this may be a read error. The rearrangement joins TRBV10-3 to TRBJ2-1, with TRBD2 matching over 7 bases. Losses at the gene ends were 2 bases for V and 1 base for J; bases not matched to a gene: 8. Germline assignment: CDR1 ENHRY and CDR2 SYGVKD. CDR3 length equals 17 residues. The CDR3 protein is CAISEHPSGVSYNEQFF. The CDR3 region has the DNA TGTGCCATCAGTGAGCATCCGAGCGGGGTATCCTACAATGAGCAGTTCTTC.

This clonotype was observed once. This may stem from a read error, because a much larger clone lies one nucleotide away. The chain recombines TRBV10-3 with TRBJ2-7, with D possibly matching TRBD2 (7 bases). The J call may be mistaken, given a closer DNA end match to TRBJ2-5. The CDR3 covers 14 residues. CDR1 ENHRY and CDR2 SYGVKD come from the germline V gene. The CDR3 nucleotides are TGTGCCATCAGGGATGGGGGGGGCTGGGAGACCCAGTACTTC. It is translated as CAIRDGGGWETQYF.

This clonotype was recorded many times. The chain carries TRBV12-3 or TRBV12-4 and TRBJ1-4; D is perhaps TRBD1 (6 bases). The V end was cut by 5 bases, the J end by 7 bases, with 11 bases between. CDR3 length equals 13 residues. The CDR3 bases are TGTGCCAGCAGTCTGGGGGCTCTTGAAAAACTGTTTTTT. It codes for CASSLGALEKLFF.

This clonotype was recorded only once. A much bigger clone sits one base away, suggesting this may be a read error. The chain uses TRBV18 and TRBJ2-5; D gene unclear. The CDR3 has 13 amino acids. Germline CDR1 is KGHSH and CDR2 is LQKENI. V was trimmed by 4 bases and J by 11 bases, leaving 17 bases between them. The CDR3 region has the DNA TGTGCCAGCTCACGCGACAAGTACAATGAGCAGTACTTC. It specifies CASSRDKYNEQYF.